The text below deals with one TCR beta chain. The antigen is unknown. The V gene's germline CDR1 is SGDLS and CDR2 YYNGEE. The CDR3 has 16 residues. V dropped 0 bases and J dropped 5 bases, with 17 bases sitting between them. In the PCR, 60 Vbeta and 13 Jbeta primers were used. Clones were sequenced by immunoSEQ multiplex PCR, and TCRdb holds only the in-frame ones, with some missing. The sample table includes 45,000 to 65,000 clones. This entry belongs to a study of cytomegalovirus exposure and HLA in healthy donors. Findings and limits, study-wide: The authors later linked a missense DCLRE1C variant to TCR beta V- and J-gene trimming. For cytomegalovirus status, the classifier reportedly gave diagnoses with high specificity and sensitivity. Through in vitro validation, a few CMV-associated chains were shown to be specific for CMV antigens.

The chain carries TRBV9 and TRBJ2-5; tentative D call: TRBD1 (6 bases). This TCR was sampled from a young man in good health and CMV-seropositive. Sequenced input: PBMCs. The CDR3 DNA follows: TGTGCCAGCAGCGTAGCTGGGCAGGGGAGTCGGGAGACCCAGTACTTC. Amino acid sequence: CASSVAGQGSRETQYF.